The 24 T cell receptor beta chains given below trace back to one sample, sequenced in a study of blood T cell repertoires in COVID-19. Produced via immunoSEQ multiplex PCR; TCRdb's table is partial and in-frame only. The sample lists around 95,000 clones, about 90% seen once, with 7% to 9% in the top ten. Sequenced sample: peripheral blood. The receptors stem from a man younger than 40 in a cohort sampled during active COVID-19.

The rearrangement uses TRBV28 and TRBJ1-5; TRBD1 matches 7 bases. The CDR3 sequence is 15 residues long. Unmatched junction bases numbered 6, after V lost 5 bases and J lost 2 bases. The germline V gene encodes CDR1 MDHEN and CDR2 SYDVKM. The CDR3, as DNA: TGTGCCAGCAGTCGGAGACAGGGAGGCAATCAGCCCCAGCATTTT. Its protein product is CASSRRQGGNQPQHF.

The genes are TRBV4-1 and TRBJ2-7; D is unresolved. The CDR3 spans 11 residues. Trimming cost V 2 bases and J 3 bases, with 2 bases left between them. The germline V gene has CDR1 MGHRA and CDR2 YSYEKL. The CDR3 region has the DNA TGCGCCAGCAGCCAACACTACGAGCAGTACTTC. It codes for CASSQHYEQYF.

This rearrangement joins TRBV7-2 to TRBJ1-1, with D possibly being TRBD1 (6 bases). V lost 2 bases and J lost 2, with 9 bases in between. This CDR3 has 14 residues. In germline, CDR1 is SGHTA, CDR2 FQGNSA. For the CDR3, the DNA is TGTGCCAGCAGCTTATGGGGGCTTAACACTGAAGCTTTCTTT. As protein: CASSLWGLNTEAFF.

The rearrangement uses TRBV14 and TRBJ1-2; D is unresolved. Per germline, CDR1 SGHDN and CDR2 FVKESK. V was clipped by 0 bases and J by 5 bases, with 16 bases between them. The CDR3 loop spans 16 amino acids. The CDR3 loop reads CASSQDLTSWPYGYTF. CDR3 in DNA: TGTGCCAGCAGCCAAGATCTCACCTCCTGGCCTTATGGCTACACCTTC.

The chain has TRBV9 and TRBJ2-2; D gene uncertain. Trimming took 0 bases from V and 5 from J, leaving 8 bases between them. CDR1 SGDLS and CDR2 YYNGEE come from the germline V gene. The CDR3 totals 14 residues. The CDR3 loop is CASSVGPQTGELFF. The CDR3 coding sequence is TGTGCCAGCAGCGTAGGCCCACAAACCGGGGAGCTGTTTTTT.

The genes are TRBV19 and TRBJ1-5; weak D call: TRBD1 (5 bases). In germline, CDR1 is LNHDA, CDR2 SQIVND (reference sequence). The CDR3 has 13 amino acids. Trimming took off 3 bases at V and 7 bases at J, with 10 bases between the two ends. CDR3 amino acids: CASSMTTAQPQHF. The DNA of the CDR3 is TGTGCCAGTAGTATGACGACAGCGCAGCCCCAGCATTTT.

The chain has TRBV6-5 and TRBJ1-2, with TRBD1 matching over 11 bases. Germline values: CDR1 MNHEY, CDR2 SVGAGI. V was clipped by 6 bases and J by 3 bases; unmatched bases: 3. CDR3 length equals 14 residues. The CDR3 protein is CASSPGQGDYGYTF. The CDR3 nucleotides are TGTGCCAGCAGCCCGGGACAGGGGGACTATGGCTACACCTTC.

The V gene is TRBV5-4, the J gene TRBJ2-7; possibly TRBD2 for D (5 bases). Trimming pared 4 bases from V and 2 bases from J, leaving 10 bases between. Per germline, CDR1 SGHNT and CDR2 YYREEE (reference sequence). The CDR3 has 13 residues. CDR3 in amino acids: CASSPVGAYEQYF. The DNA for the CDR3 is TGTGCCAGCAGCCCGGTCGGGGCCTACGAGCAGTACTTC. The whole variable domain, filled in from reference TRBV5-4 and TRBJ2-7, reads ETGVTQSPTHLIKTRGQQVTLRCSSQSGHNTVSWYQQALGQGPQFIFQYYREEENGRGNFPPRFSGLQFPNYSSELNVNALELDDSALYLCASSPVGAYEQYFGPGTRLTVT.

The chain combines TRBV28 with TRBJ2-1; tentative D call: TRBD2 (6 bases). CDR1 MDHEN and CDR2 SYDVKM come from the germline V gene. CDR3 length equals 16 residues. V lost 6 bases to trimming and J lost 6 bases, with 21 bases between them. The CDR3 bases are TGTGCCAGCAGGTCGCCCTGGGGGGTAGGCGGCAATGAGCAGTTCTTC. This translates into CASRSPWGVGGNEQFF.

V usage is TRBV19 and J usage is TRBJ2-7, with D unclear. The V and J ends lost 3 bases and 0 bases respectively, with 6 bases between them. CDR1 is LNHDA, CDR2 SQIVND, per germline (reference sequence). The CDR3 spans 13 residues. The DNA for the CDR3 is TGTGCCAGTAGTATGTATATCTCCTACGAGCAGTACTTC. Translation: CASSMYISYEQYF.

The V gene is TRBV5-6, the J gene TRBJ2-3; no clear D gene. The germline gives CDR1 SGHDT, CDR2 YYEEEE. The length of the CDR3 is 14 residues. V was shortened by 0 bases and J by 3 bases, with 8 bases between the two germline ends. The CDR3 region is CASSLGGHTDTQYF. The DNA for the CDR3 is TGTGCCAGCAGCTTGGGAGGCCATACAGATACGCAGTATTTT.

The chain couples TRBV2 to TRBJ1-2; 8 nucleotides line up with TRBD1. CDR1 SNHLY and CDR2 FYNNEI come from the germline V gene. The junction had 5 bases not matched to a gene; V was cut back by 0 bases and J by 5 bases. There are 15 residues in the CDR3. The CDR3 DNA sequence: TGTGCCAGCAGTGAAGCCCGGGACAGGAATTATGGCTACACCTTC. Encoded protein: CASSEARDRNYGYTF.

The table lists this clone with a count of one. The rearrangement joins TRBV28 to TRBJ2-5, with 9 bases aligning to TRBD2. The V gene's germline CDR1 is MDHEN and CDR2 SYDVKM. V lost 2 bases and J lost 5; bases outside the gene matches: 6. This CDR3 has 15 amino acids. The CDR3, as DNA: TGTGCCAGCAGTTTACTTGGCGGGGGGGCTGAGACCCAGTACTTC. This sequence encodes CASSLLGGGAETQYF.

DNA for the CDR3: TGTGCCAGCAGCCCAGGGACTTCATCCGACGCTAGCACAGATACGCAGTATTTT. Amino acids: CASSPGTSSDASTDTQYF. This chain links TRBV5-4 with TRBJ2-3; D may be TRBD2 (6 bases). The germline V gene encodes CDR1 SGHNT and CDR2 YYREEE (reference sequence). V gave up 4 bases and J gave up 0 bases, with 21 bases separating them. The CDR3 is 18 residues long.

The J gene is TRBJ1-6, the V gene TRBV6-2 or TRBV6-3; D perhaps matches TRBD1 (5 bases). With 0 bases removed from V and 4 bases from J, the gap between germline ends came to 13 bases. Germline V gene sequence: CDR1 MNHEY, CDR2 SVGEGT. The CDR3 extends over 17 amino acids. The CDR3 is CASSYSGRGRYNSPLHF. The CDR3, as DNA: TGTGCCAGCAGTTACTCTGGGAGGGGTCGGTATAATTCACCCCTCCACTTT.

The V gene is TRBV24-1, the J gene TRBJ1-4; 7 nucleotides align to TRBD1. The CDR3 loop spans 16 amino acids. Germline CDR1 KGHDR, CDR2 SFDVKD. J gave up 4 bases and V 8 bases, and 12 bases lay outside the gene matches. The CDR3: CATTPSRGLSNEKLFF. The CDR3, as DNA: TGTGCCACCACCCCTTCTAGGGGGCTGAGTAATGAAAAACTGTTTTTT.

In this sample, this clone turned up once. The rearrangement uses TRBV3-1 (or the pseudogene TRBV3-2) and TRBJ1-1, with 7 bases lining up with TRBD1. The CDR3 spans 15 residues. Germline loops: CDR1 LGHDT, CDR2 YNNKEL (reference sequence). J gave up 5 bases and V 5 bases, and 11 bases lay outside the gene matches. As DNA, the CDR3 is TGTGCCAGCAGCTTCGGGACAGTGAAGGTGACTGAAGCTTTCTTT. It encodes CASSFGTVKVTEAFF.

This clone was seen a few times. The V call is TRBV18, the J call TRBJ2-7; TRBD2 matches 8 bases. The ends lost 1 base at V and 0 bases at J; junction bases unmatched: 2. The CDR3 sequence is 15 residues long. Germline loops: CDR1 KGHSH, CDR2 LQKENI. CDR3 in amino acids: CASSPQRGSSYEQYF. The CDR3 DNA reads TGTGCCAGCTCACCACAGCGGGGGTCCTCCTACGAGCAGTACTTC.

The chain carries TRBV5-1 and TRBJ1-6, with a tentative D call TRBD1 (6 bases). V was pared by 0 bases and J by 1 base, with 14 bases between. CDR1 SGHRS and CDR2 YFSETQ come from the germline V gene. CDR3 length equals 18 residues. The CDR3 spells CASSLEGQRTSYNSPLHF. The CDR3 DNA reads as TGCGCCAGCAGCTTGGAAGGACAGAGAACATCCTATAATTCACCCCTCCACTTT.

The chain joins TRBV27 to TRBJ2-7; D might be TRBD1 (5 bases). V was trimmed by 3 bases and J by 0 bases, leaving 12 bases between them. CDR1 MNHEY and CDR2 SMNVEV come from the germline V gene (reference sequence). This CDR3 has 15 amino acids. Here the CDR3 DNA reads TGTGCCAGCAGTTTTCGCCAGGGAAGCTCCTACGAGCAGTACTTC. It is translated as CASSFRQGSSYEQYF.

This clone showed up just once. The chain has TRBV2 and TRBJ2-7; no clear D. V was cut by 10 bases and J by 1 base, with 20 bases left in between. Per germline, CDR1 SNHLY and CDR2 FYNNEI. The CDR3 extends over 15 amino acids. The CDR3 coding sequence is TGTGCCACGCCCCGGTTTACGGGTCCGTCCTACGAGCAGTACTTC. Its protein product is CATPRFTGPSYEQYF.

The chain couples TRBV7-3 to TRBJ1-2, with D perhaps TRBD1 (5 bases). Trimming left V 5 bases short and J 2 bases short, with 15 bases between. Germline values: CDR1 SGHTA, CDR2 FQGTGA. This CDR3 has 15 residues. The CDR3 nucleotides are TGTGCCAGCAGCCTAGACGGGGGTTCAAACTATGGCTACACCTTC. The encoded protein is CASSLDGGSNYGYTF.

This rearrangement joins TRBV2 to TRBJ1-6, with D tentatively TRBD1 (6 bases). V shed 4 bases and J shed 13 bases, with 17 bases lying between them. The CDR3 runs 14 residues. The germline V gene has CDR1 SNHLY and CDR2 FYNNEI. The chain's CDR3 is CASSGRNREGPLHF. CDR3 sequence (DNA): TGTGCCAGCAGTGGGCGTAACAGGGAGGGTCCCCTCCACTTT.

This chain connects TRBV19 to TRBJ1-6, with 10 bases aligning to TRBD1. This CDR3 region has 13 residues. Trimming cost V 9 bases and J 5 bases; bases outside gene matches: 1. Germline V gene lookup returns CDR1 LNHDA and CDR2 SQIVND (reference sequence). This CDR3 reads CASGQGDNSPLHF. The CDR3 DNA reads as TGTGCCAGCGGACAGGGGGATAATTCACCCCTCCACTTT.